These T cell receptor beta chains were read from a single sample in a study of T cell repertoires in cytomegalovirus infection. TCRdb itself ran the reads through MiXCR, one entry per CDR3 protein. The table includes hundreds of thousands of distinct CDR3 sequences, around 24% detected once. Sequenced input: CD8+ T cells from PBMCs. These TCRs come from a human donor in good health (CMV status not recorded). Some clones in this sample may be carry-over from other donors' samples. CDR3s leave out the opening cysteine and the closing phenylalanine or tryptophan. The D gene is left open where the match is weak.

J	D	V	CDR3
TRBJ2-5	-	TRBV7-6	ASSLVGRFLRSYQETQY
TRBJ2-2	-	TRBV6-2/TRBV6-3	ASSRPGELF
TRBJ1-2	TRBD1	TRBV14	ASSSARRQGTYGYT
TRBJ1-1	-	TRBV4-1	ASSQERGMNTEAF
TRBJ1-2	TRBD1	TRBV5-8	ASSQQPTGAYGYT
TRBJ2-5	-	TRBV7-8	ASSLEGFQETQY
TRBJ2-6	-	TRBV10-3	AVSTGQSGANVLT
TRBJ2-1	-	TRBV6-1	ASSTLTSRGNEQF
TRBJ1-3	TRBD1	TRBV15	ATSRDPPTGKQNTIY
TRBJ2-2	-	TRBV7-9	ASRTQGNTGELF
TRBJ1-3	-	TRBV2	ASIIRGQGYTIY
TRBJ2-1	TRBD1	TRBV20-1	SARDKVAGGFNEQS
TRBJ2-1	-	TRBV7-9	ASSLVFASSYNEQF
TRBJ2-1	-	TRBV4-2	AIARGGENEQF
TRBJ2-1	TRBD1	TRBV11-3	ASSFRTGPFDEQF
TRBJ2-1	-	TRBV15	ATSIQGLNEQF
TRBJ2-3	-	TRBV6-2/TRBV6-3	ASSYGALPTDTQY
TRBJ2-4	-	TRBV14	ASSLGFRESTLAKNIQY
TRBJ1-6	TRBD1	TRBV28	ASSSPSRTGWSPLH
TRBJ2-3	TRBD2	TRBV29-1	SVPGGVTDTQY
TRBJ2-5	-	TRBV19	ASTQGTQETQY
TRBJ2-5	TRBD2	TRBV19	ASSGSGGMETQY
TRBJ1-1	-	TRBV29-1	SVLTSSTEAF
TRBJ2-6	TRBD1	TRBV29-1	SVGSRQGARANVLT
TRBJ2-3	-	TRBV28	ASSPTTGGADTQY
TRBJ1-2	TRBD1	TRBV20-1	SAPRDREALGYGYT
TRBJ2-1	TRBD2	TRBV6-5	ASSYTSVSSYNEQF
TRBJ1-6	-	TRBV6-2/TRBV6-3	ACNEGVISPLH
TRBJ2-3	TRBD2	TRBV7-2	ASSFLKLAGYTDTQY
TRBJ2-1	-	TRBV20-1	SVGDRGSYNEQF
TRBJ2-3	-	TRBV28	ASSSPGVSSTDTQY
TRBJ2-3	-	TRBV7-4	ASSSSRSSTDTQY